Included here is one T cell receptor beta chain sequence, with context. This clonotype showed up many times. Its target antigen remains unknown. No much larger clone is present one base from it, and per-base qualities are unavailable. The CDR3 runs 15 amino acids, cysteine and phenylalanine included. The retained sequence is limited to the CDR3, 45 bases, with the frame set at the first base. The germline V gene provides CDR1 MNHEY and CDR2 SVGAGI. V trim: 4 bases; J trim: 5 bases; unmatched bases: 5. This sample is part of a study of T cells in Graves' hyperthyroidism and ophthalmopathy (dated by TCRdb to between 2017 and 2020). Background on the whole study: Peripheral blood was sampled at the time of initial diagnosis, prior to any treatment. A discovery cohort of about 100 patients, 43 with Graves' ophthalmopathy and 55 to 60 with stable Graves' hyperthyroidism, was used to find distinguishing TCR V-J signatures. In addition, the study compared T-cell repertoires in thyroid tissue and in blood from over 5 Graves' hyperthyroidism patients. According to the paper, TCR Vbeta CDR3 sequencing was carried out on 135 peripheral blood samples, which came from over 40 ophthalmopathy, approximately 78 hyperthyroidism and about 17 progressor patients. Prospective prediction of ophthalmopathy was tested in an independent validation cohort consisting of roughly 20 hyperthyroidism patients and 17 patients who later progressed to ophthalmopathy. Once sampling was done, hyperthyroidism patients were given methimazole at a starting dose of 30 mg daily, whereas ophthalmopathy patients were given high-dose intravenous methylprednisolone. The 100 or so discovery patients were randomly divided into training and test sets at a 7:3 ratio.

Graves' hyperthyroidism was defined as stable when no progression to ophthalmopathy occurred over 18 months of follow-up. Hyperthyroidism patients were aged 18 to 65 years and newly diagnosed, with disease duration of less than 2 months. The study excluded patients with uncontrolled infections, other autoimmune diseases, pregnancy or lactation. Diagnoses relied on clinical symptoms, serum thyroxine and TRAb, thyroid ultrasound and orbital computed tomography. PBMCs were isolated from approximately 10 ml of fresh peripheral blood by Ficoll-Paque density gradient centrifugation. Total RNA was extracted with Trizol reagent, and quality was checked on an Agilent 2100 Bioanalyzer. The TCR beta CDR3 regions were amplified from the RNA transcripts. The first round of RT-PCR for the TCR CDR3 was performed with the HTBI primer set and the Qiagen OneStep RT-PCR kit. The libraries were constructed in a second round of multiplex PCR and then size-selected and purified. Sequencing of the libraries was done on an Illumina HiSeq2000 using paired-end 100 bp reads. In the original analysis: SOAPnuke was used to process the raw data, with reads discarded if the reads contained adapters or uncalled bases, had a mean Phred below 15, or lacked an exact constant-primer or identifier match. COPE v1.2.5 was used to merge high-quality paired reads, and clonotypes were defined as unique nucleotide sequences. MiTCR v1.1 was used to align the clonotypes against IMGT TRBV, TRBD and TRBJ reference segments. Analysis was restricted to V-J combinations with a frequency above 0.0001, which covered roughly 99% of repertoires. The TCS score was defined as F50 (clonal expansion) divided by E x V (chaos), with BLOSUM62-based TCRdist calculated between CDR3 peptides within each V-J. Welch's t-statistics and random forest reduced roughly 500 V-J features to about 12, which were used in a naive Bayes classifier (R e1071). The Morisita-Horn index was used to measure how similar the thyroid and blood repertoires were. In-frame beta chains were kept once TCRdb had trimmed the public reads at Q25 with fastp and called clones with MiXCR. Each record represents a unique CDR3 protein, reported with the most common genes and DNA among its rows. Here the V and J calls rest on TCRdb's processing, not on the authors' analysis. This sample comprises around 700,000 distinct CDR3 sequences, roughly a third of them detected only once. 31% of the sample is held by the ten biggest clonotypes.

Overall study results and their limits: Ophthalmopathy was separated from stable hyperthyroidism by a 13 V-J signature model, with 85% to 90% sensitivity and about 84% specificity obtained in cross-validation and 80%/75% obtained in testing. Most expanded thyroid clonotypes (frequency above 0.001) were also found in blood, which suggests that blood repertoires may mirror thyroid immune responses. No statistical method was used to fix the sample size in advance, and group allocation was not hidden from the investigators. During validation, the model predicted progression to ophthalmopathy a median of roughly six months ahead of onset, with almost 71% sensitivity and 72% to 85% specificity.

Recombination connected TRBV6-5 to TRBJ2-5; TRBD1 fits 12 bases in the junction. Sequencing used blood. The clonotype was recovered from a woman in her thirties or forties with Graves' hyperthyroidism. The CDR3 region reads CASSFRDRGLETQYF. In nucleotide form, the sequence is TGTGCCAGCAGTTTCCGGGACAGGGGGCTGGAGACCCAGTACTTC.